Detailed here is one T cell receptor (beta chain). Its target is not known. The sample comes from a study of T cell responses to AZD1222 COVID-19 vaccine. The method was immunoSEQ multiplex PCR; TCRdb's version includes in-frame clones alone and lacks a portion of them. The sample includes under 200,000 clones, approximately 94% of them seen just once. Study observations and caveats: Repertoire sampling happened only post peak T cell response. Baseline seropositivity characterized only a handful of AZD1222 recipients.

This specimen was peripheral blood, taken 28 days after the second dose of the MenACWY control vaccine. This clonotype was obtained from an adult who received the MenACWY meningococcal vaccine as a control.

In DNA, the CDR3 is TGTGCCTCAGGGCGGGCCAATGAGCAGTTCTTC. It specifies CASGRANEQFF. The rearrangement links TRBV24-1 to TRBJ2-1, with D perhaps given as TRBD1 or TRBD2 (5 bases each). Germline CDR1 reads KGHDR; CDR2 reads SFDVKD. The CDR3 runs to 11 residues. V lost 12 bases and J 6 bases, leaving 11 bases between the germline ends.